This T cell receptor (beta chain) was recorded in a study of blood T cell repertoires in COVID-19. Study context: From T cells, B-cell-depleted T cells, or PBMCs came the material, which was cDNA or gDNA.

Profiled with immunoSEQ multiplex PCR; TCRdb holds only in-frame clones, not every one. This sample has about 200,000 clones, with roughly 84% found just once. CDR3 size: 16 residues. Trimming cost V 1 base and J 2 bases, with 15 bases left between them. From germline, CDR1 is SGHTA and CDR2 FQGNSA. Sequencing was performed on peripheral blood. The TCR sequence derives from a man between 45 and 60 years old with active or convalescent COVID-19. This chain uses TRBV7-2 with TRBJ2-7, with a possible D match to TRBD2 (7 bases). The CDR3 nucleotides read TGTGCCAGCAGCTTAGAACCGACGGGGGGCCCCTACGAGCAGTACGTC. Its translation is CASSLEPTGGPYEQYV.